These 8 T cell receptor beta chains came from one sample sequenced in a study of blood T cells in healthy people across ages. Together with a sample-barcoded 5' primer, a J-beta primer mix was included in a second PCR lasting roughly 6 to 12 cycles. TCRdb re-called the 5' RACE reads through MiXCR, storing one row per CDR3 protein. The sample lists approximately 1,000,000 distinct CDR3 sequences; less than 50% were seen once. Sequenced sample: blood. The receptors stem from a woman between 55 and 75 years old in good health.

This clonotype is a singleton in its sample. A much larger clonotype is one base distant, so this may be a read error. The rearrangement uses TRBV20-1 and TRBJ2-1; 9 bases agree with TRBD2. TRBJ2-7 explains the end of the DNA better; the J call may be wrong. Germline assignment: CDR1 DFQATT and CDR2 SNEGSKA (reference sequence). This CDR3 spans 13 amino acids. As DNA, the CDR3 is TGCAGTGCCGGGACTAGCTGGGACAATGAGCAGTACTTC. Protein sequence: CSAGTSWDNEQYF.

The chain combines TRBV25-1 with TRBJ1-1; possible D gene TRBD1, 5 bases. The CDR3 is 14 amino acids. Trimming shortened V by 5 bases and J by 4 bases, and 14 bases separated the two germline ends. Germline V gene data show CDR1 as MGHDK and CDR2 as SYGVNS. In DNA form, the CDR3 reads TGTGCCAGCAGTCCTTCGGGGGAGGGCACTGAAGCTTTCTTT. Translating it yields CASSPSGEGTEAFF.

The rearrangement joins TRBV4-2 to TRBJ1-1, with D tentatively TRBD1 (6 bases). This CDR3 region has 13 residues. Germline V lookup: CDR1 LGHNA, CDR2 YNFKEQ. V dropped 1 base and J dropped 10 bases, with 13 bases sitting between them. Written as DNA, the CDR3 is TGTGCCAGCAGCCAAGTGGGGAGAGGGGGAGCTTTCTTT. Translation gives CASSQVGRGGAFF.

This clonotype has a count of ten or more. The rearrangement joins TRBV19 to TRBJ2-7, with a possible D match to TRBD2 (5 bases). V shed 3 bases and J shed 0 bases, with 6 bases lying between them. CDR3 length: 13 residues. The germline CDR1 and CDR2 sequences are LNHDA and SQIVND (reference sequence). For the CDR3, the DNA is TGTGCCAGTAGTATGGAGGACTCCTACGAGCAGTACTTC. It is translated as CASSMEDSYEQYF.

The chain has TRBV11-1 and TRBJ1-1; no reliable D call. Between the trimmed V and J ends, which lost 1 base and 11 bases, there was a span of 8 bases. Germline lookup yields CDR1 SGHAT and CDR2 FQDESV (reference sequence). The CDR3 covers 11 residues. DNA of the CDR3: TGTGCCAGCAGCTTAGATACGGCCGCTTTCTTT. Translation gives CASSLDTAAFF. Complete variable domain (other parts from reference TRBV11-1 and TRBJ1-1): EAEVAQSPRYKITEKSQAVAFWCDPISGHATLYWYRQILGQGPELLVQFQDESVVDDSQLPKDRFSAERLKGVDSTLKIQPAELGDSAMYLCASSLDTAAFFGQGTRLTVV.

The gene calls are TRBV6-5 and TRBJ2-1, with a possible D match to TRBD1 (6 bases). The CDR3 has 16 amino acids. CDR1 is MNHEY, CDR2 SVGAGI, per germline. V shed 0 bases and J shed 0 bases, with 9 bases lying between them. The CDR3 nucleotides read TGTGCCAGCAGTTACTCGGGGGCTAACTCCTACAATGAGCAGTTCTTC. It yields the protein CASSYSGANSYNEQFF.

This clonotype turned up a few times. V usage is TRBV5-1 and J usage is TRBJ1-5, with no clear D. Trimming took 0 bases from V and 5 from J, leaving 9 bases between them. Germline lookup yields CDR1 SGHRS and CDR2 YFSETQ. The CDR3 totals 14 residues. Here the CDR3 DNA reads TGCGCCAGCAGCTTGGGGGGTTTGGATCAGCCCCAGCATTTT. This gives the protein CASSLGGLDQPQHF. The full variable domain, in which reference TRBV5-1 and TRBJ1-5 provide the parts outside the CDR3, is KAGVTQTPRYLIKTRGQQVTLSCSPISGHRSVSWYQQTPGQGLQFLFEYFSETQRNKGNFPGRFSGRQFSNSRSEMNVSTLELGDSALYLCASSLGGLDQPQHFGDGTRLSIL.

This chain joins TRBV20-1 and TRBJ2-3; 8 nucleotides agree with TRBD1. The CDR3 totals 13 residues. J lost 7 bases, V lost 6 bases, and 9 bases had no gene match. Germline V gene sequence: CDR1 DFQATT, CDR2 SNEGSKA (reference sequence). CDR3 protein: CSAESGGTNTQYF. CDR3 sequence (DNA): TGCAGTGCAGAATCAGGGGGCACGAATACGCAGTATTTT.